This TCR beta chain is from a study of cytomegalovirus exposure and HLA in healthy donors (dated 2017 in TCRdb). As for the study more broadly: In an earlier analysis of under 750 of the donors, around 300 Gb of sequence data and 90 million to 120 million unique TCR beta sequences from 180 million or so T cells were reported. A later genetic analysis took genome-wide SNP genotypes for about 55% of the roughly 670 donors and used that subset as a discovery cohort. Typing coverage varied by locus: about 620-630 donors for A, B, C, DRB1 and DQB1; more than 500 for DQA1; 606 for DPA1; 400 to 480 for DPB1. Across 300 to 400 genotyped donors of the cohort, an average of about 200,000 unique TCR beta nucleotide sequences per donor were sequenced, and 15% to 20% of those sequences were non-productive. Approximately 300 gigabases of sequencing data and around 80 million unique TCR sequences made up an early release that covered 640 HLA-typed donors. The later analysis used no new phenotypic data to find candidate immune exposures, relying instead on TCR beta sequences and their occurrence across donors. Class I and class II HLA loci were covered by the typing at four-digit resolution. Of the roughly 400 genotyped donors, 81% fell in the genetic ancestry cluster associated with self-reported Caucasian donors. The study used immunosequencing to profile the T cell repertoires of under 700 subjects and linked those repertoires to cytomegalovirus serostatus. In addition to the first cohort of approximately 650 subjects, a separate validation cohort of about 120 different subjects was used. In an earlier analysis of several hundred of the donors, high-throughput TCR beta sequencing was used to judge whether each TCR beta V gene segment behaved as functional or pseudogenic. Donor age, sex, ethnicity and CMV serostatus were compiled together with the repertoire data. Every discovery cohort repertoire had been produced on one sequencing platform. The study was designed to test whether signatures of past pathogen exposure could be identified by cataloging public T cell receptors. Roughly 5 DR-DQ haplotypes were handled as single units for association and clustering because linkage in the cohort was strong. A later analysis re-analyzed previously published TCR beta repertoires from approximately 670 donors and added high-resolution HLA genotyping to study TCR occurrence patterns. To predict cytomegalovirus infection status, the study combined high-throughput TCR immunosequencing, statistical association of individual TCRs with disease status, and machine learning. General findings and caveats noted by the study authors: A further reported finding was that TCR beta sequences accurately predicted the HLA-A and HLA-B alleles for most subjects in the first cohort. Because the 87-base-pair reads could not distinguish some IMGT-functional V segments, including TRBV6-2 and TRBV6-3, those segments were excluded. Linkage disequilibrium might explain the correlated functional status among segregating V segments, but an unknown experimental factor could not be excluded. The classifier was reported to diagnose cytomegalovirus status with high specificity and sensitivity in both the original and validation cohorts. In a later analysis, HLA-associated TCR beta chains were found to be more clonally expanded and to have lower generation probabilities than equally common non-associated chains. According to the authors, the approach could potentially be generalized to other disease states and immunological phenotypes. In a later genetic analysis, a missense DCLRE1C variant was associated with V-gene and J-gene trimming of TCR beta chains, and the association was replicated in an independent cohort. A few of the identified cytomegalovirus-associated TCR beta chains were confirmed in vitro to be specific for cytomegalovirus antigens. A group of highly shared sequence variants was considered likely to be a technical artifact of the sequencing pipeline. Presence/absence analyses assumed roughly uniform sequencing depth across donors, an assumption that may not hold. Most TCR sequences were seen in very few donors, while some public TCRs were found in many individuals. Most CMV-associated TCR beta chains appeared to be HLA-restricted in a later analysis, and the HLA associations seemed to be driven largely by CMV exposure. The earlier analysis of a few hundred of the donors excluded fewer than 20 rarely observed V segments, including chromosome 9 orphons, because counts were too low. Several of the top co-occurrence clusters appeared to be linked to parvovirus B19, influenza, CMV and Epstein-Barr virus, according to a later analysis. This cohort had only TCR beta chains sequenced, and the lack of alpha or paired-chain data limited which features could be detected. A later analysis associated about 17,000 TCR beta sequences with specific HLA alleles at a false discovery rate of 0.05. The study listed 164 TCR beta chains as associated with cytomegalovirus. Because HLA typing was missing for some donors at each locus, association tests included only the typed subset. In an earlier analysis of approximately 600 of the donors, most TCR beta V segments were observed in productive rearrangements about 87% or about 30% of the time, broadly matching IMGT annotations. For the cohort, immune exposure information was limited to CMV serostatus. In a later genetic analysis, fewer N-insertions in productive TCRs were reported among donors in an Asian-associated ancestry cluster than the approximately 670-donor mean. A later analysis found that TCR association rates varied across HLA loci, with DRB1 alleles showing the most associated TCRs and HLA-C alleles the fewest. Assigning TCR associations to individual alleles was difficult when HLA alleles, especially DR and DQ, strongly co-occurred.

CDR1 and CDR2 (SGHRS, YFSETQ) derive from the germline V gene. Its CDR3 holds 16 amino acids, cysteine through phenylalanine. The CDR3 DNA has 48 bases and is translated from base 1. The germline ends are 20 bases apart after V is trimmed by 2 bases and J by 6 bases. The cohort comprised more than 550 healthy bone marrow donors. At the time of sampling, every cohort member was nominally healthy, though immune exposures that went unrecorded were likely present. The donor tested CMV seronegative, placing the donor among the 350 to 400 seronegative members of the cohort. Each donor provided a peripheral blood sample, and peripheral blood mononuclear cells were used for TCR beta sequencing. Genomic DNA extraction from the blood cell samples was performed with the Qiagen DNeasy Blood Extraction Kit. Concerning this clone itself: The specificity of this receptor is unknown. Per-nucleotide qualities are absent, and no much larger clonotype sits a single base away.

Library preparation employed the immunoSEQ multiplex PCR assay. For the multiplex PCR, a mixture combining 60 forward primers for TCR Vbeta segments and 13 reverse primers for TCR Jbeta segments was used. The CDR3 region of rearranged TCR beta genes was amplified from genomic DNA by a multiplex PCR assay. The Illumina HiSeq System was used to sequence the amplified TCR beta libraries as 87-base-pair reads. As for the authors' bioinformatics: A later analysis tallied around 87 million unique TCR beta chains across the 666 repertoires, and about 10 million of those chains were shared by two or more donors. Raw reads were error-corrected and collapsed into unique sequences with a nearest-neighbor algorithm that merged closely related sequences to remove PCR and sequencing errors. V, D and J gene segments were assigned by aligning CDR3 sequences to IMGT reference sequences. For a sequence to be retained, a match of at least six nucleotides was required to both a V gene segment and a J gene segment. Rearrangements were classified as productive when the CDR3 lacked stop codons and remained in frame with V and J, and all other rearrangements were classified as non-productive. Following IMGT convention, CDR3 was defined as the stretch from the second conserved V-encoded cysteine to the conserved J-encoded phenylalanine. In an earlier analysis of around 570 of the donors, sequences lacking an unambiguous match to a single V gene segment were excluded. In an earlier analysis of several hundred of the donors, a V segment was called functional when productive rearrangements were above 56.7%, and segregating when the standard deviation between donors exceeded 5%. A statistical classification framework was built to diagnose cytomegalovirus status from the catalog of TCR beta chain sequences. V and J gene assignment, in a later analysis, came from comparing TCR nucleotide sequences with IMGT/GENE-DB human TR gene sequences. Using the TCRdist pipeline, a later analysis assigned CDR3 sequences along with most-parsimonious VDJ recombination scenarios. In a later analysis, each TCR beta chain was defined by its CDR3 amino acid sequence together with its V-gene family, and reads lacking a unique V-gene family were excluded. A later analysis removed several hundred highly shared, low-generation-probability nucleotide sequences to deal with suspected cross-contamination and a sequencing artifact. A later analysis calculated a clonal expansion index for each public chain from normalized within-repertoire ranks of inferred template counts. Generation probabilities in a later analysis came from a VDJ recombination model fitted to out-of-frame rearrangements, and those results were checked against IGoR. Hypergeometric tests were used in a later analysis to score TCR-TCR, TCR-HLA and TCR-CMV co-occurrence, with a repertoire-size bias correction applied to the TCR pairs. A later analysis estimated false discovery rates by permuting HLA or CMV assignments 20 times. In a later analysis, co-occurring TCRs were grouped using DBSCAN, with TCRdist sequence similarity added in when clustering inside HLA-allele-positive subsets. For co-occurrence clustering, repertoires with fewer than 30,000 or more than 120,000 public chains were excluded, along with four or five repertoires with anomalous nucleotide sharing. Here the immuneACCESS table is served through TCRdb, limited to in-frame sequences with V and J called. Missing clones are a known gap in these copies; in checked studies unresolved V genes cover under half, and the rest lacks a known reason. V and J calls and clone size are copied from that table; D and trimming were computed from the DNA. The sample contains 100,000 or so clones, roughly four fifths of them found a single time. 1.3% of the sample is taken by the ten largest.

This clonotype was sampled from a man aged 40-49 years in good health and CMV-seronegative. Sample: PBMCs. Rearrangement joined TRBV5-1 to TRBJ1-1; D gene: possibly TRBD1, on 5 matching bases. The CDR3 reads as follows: CASSFISWRGVAEAFF. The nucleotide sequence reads TGCGCCAGCAGCTTTATTTCCTGGAGGGGTGTCGCTGAAGCTTTCTTT.